This TCR beta chain was profiled in a study of control samples from healthy donors and cancer patients. This CDR3 has 18 residues. Germline V CDR1 and CDR2: SEHNR, FQNEAQ (reference sequence). Trimming at V came to 1 base and at J to 5 bases, leaving 16 bases not matched to a gene. Clones were read by immunoSEQ multiplex PCR, and TCRdb kept only the in-frame ones, dropping some. The sample holds approximately 110,000 clones, roughly nine tenths seen once. The rearrangement uses TRBV7-9 and TRBJ1-1; 7 bases line up with TRBD1. The clonotype was recovered from a woman aged 18-29 years in good health. Sequenced material: blood. In nucleotides, the CDR3 is TGTGCCAGCAGCTTAGGCGCAGCTGGACAGGCTTCGGGGACTGAAGCTTTCTTT. Translated, it gives CASSLGAAGQASGTEAFF.